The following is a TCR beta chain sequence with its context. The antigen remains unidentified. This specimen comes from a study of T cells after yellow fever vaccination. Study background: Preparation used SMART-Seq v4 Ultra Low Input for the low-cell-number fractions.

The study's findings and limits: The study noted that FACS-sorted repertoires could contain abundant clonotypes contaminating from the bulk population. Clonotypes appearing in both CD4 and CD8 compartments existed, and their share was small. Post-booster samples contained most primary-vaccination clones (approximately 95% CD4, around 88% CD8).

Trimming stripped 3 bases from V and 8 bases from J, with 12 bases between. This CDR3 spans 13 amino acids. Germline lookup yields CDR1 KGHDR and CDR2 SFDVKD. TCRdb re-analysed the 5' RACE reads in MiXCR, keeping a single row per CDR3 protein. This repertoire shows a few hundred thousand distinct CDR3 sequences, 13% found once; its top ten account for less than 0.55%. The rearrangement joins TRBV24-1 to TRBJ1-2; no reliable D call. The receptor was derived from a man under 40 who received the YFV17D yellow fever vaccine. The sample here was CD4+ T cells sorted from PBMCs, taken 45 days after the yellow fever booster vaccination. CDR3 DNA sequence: TGTGCCACCAGTGATATCCGGACCGGGGGCTACACCTTC. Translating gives CATSDIRTGGYTF.